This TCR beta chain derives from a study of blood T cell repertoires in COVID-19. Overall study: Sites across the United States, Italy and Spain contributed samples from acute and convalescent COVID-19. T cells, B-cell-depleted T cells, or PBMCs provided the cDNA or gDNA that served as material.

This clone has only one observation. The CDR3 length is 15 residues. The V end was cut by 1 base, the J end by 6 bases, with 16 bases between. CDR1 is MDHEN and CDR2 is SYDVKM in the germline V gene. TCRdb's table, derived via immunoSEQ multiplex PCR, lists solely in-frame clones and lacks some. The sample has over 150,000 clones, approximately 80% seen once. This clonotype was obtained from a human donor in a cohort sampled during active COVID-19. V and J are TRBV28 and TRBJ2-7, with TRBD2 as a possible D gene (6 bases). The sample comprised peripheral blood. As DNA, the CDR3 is TGTGCCAGCAGTTTATATCCTAGCGAGAGGGTCGAGCAGTACTTC. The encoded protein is CASSLYPSERVEQYF.